This is a list of T cell receptor beta chains from one sample in a study of cytomegalovirus exposure and HLA in healthy donors. Profiled with immunoSEQ multiplex PCR; TCRdb holds only in-frame clones, not every one. The sample contains about 190,000 clones, 82% of which appear only once. Material for sequencing was PBMCs. The receptor source for this set is a woman younger than 30 in good health and CMV-seronegative. Both conserved end residues are part of each CDR3. A D gene is named only where the DNA matches it firmly. Rows may omit the clone size; those that give it use once, few, many or a size class.

D gene	V gene	clone size	J gene	CDR3 protein	CDR3 DNA
-	TRBV7-9	-	TRBJ2-2	CASSLALAFANTGELFF	TGTGCCAGCAGCTTAGCGCTAGCCTTCGCGAACACCGGGGAGCTGTTTTTT
TRBD1	TRBV12-5	-	TRBJ2-2	CASGFGTGNTGELFF	TGTGCTAGTGGTTTTGGGACAGGGAACACCGGGGAGCTGTTTTTT
-	TRBV12-5	-	TRBJ2-3	CASGLDQGPLPDTQYF	TGTGCTAGTGGTTTGGATCAGGGGCCGTTACCTGATACGCAGTATTTT
-	TRBV7-8	-	TRBJ2-5	CASSSLGTLETQYF	TGTGCCAGCAGCTCCCTGGGGACTTTAGAGACCCAGTACTTC
TRBD1	TRBV27	-	TRBJ2-7	CASSPGGREQYF	TGTGCCAGCAGTCCAGGGGGCCGCGAGCAGTACTTC
TRBD1	TRBV9	few	TRBJ2-1	CASSDRGWALDEQFF	TGTGCCAGCAGCGACAGGGGGTGGGCCCTGGATGAGCAGTTCTTC
-	TRBV19	-	TRBJ1-1	CASSTPGLNTEAFF	TGTGCCAGTAGTACCCCAGGCCTGAACACTGAAGCTTTCTTT
-	TRBV30	once	TRBJ1-5	CAWSPFLLRGSNQPQHF	TGTGCCTGGAGTCCCTTTTTACTCCGCGGGAGCAATCAGCCCCAGCATTTT
-	TRBV23-1	few	TRBJ1-4	CASSLEATNEKLFF	TGCGCCAGCAGTCTTGAGGCAACTAATGAAAAACTGTTTTTT
-	TRBV27	-	TRBJ2-3	CARSPTVADTQYF	TGTGCCCGCAGTCCGACTGTGGCAGATACGCAGTATTTT
-	TRBV19	-	TRBJ1-1	CASSITTGGTEAFF	TGTGCCAGTAGTATTACGACGGGAGGCACTGAAGCTTTCTTT
-	TRBV27	-	TRBJ1-2	CASSLKGGNYGYTF	TGTGCCAGCAGTTTAAAGGGAGGCAACTATGGCTACACCTTC
TRBD1	TRBV19	-	TRBJ2-6	CATAGGATGANVLTF	TGTGCCACTGCAGGGGGCGCGACTGGGGCCAACGTCCTGACTTTC
TRBD2	TRBV10-2	-	TRBJ2-3	CASSEPSGGSDTQYF	TGCGCCAGCAGTGAGCCTAGCGGGGGATCAGATACGCAGTATTTT
-	TRBV18	-	TRBJ1-4	CASSPRAGFDEKLFF	TGTGCCAGCTCACCACGGGCAGGCTTCGATGAAAAACTGTTTTTT
-	TRBV7-3	-	TRBJ2-2	CASRLRGRLANTGELFF	TGTGCCAGCAGGTTAAGGGGCAGGCTTGCGAACACCGGGGAGCTGTTTTTT
-	TRBV29-1	once	TRBJ1-2	CSVVLDSLVYGYTF	TGCAGCGTCGTCCTGGACAGTCTAGTCTATGGCTACACCTTC
-	TRBV7-7	-	TRBJ1-4	CASSNTGEKLFF	TGTGCCAGCTCTAACACGGGGGAAAAACTGTTTTTT
-	TRBV6-4	-	TRBJ2-3	CASSVGGSEDTQYF	TGTGCCAGCAGTGTGGGTGGGAGCGAAGATACGCAGTATTTT
TRBD1	TRBV15	once	TRBJ1-5	CATSSPGGTGVYSNQPQHF	TGTGCCACCAGCAGTCCAGGGGGGACAGGGGTATATAGCAATCAGCCCCAGCATTTT
TRBD1	TRBV5-4	-	TRBJ1-3	CASSLTGDSGNTIYF	TGTGCCAGCAGCCTGACAGGGGACTCTGGAAACACCATATATTTT
-	TRBV11-3	-	TRBJ2-7	CASSQSGDHEQYF	TGTGCCAGCAGCCAGTCAGGGGACCACGAGCAGTACTTC
TRBD2	TRBV27	-	TRBJ2-7	CASSLSAGGNYEQYF	TGTGCCAGCAGTTTATCGGCGGGGGGAAACTACGAGCAGTACTTC
-	TRBV4-1	-	TRBJ1-1	CASSQDVVGGTEAFF	TGCGCCAGCAGCCAAGATGTAGTTGGTGGCACTGAAGCTTTCTTT
-	TRBV2	once	TRBJ2-7	CASSVNRDYEQYF	TGTGCCAGCAGTGTGAACAGAGACTACGAGCAGTACTTC
TRBD2	TRBV5-1	-	TRBJ2-2	CASSLEAGALGGELFF	TGCGCCAGCAGCTTGGAAGCGGGGGCCTTAGGCGGGGAGCTGTTTTTT
TRBD2	TRBV13	-	TRBJ2-7	CASSQTRLAGAWNEQYF	TGTGCCAGCAGCCAGACCCGACTAGCGGGAGCTTGGAACGAGCAGTACTTC
-	TRBV6-1	-	TRBJ2-6	CASSEENRAAGANVLTF	TGTGCCAGCAGTGAAGAGAACAGGGCCGCTGGGGCCAACGTCCTGACTTTC
-	TRBV6-5	-	TRBJ2-5	CASSYSSGLETQYF	TGTGCCAGCAGTTACTCGTCCGGGTTGGAGACCCAGTACTTC
-	TRBV7-3	-	TRBJ2-2	CASSLRVPSGGELFF	TGTGCCAGCAGCTTAAGGGTTCCCTCGGGCGGGGAGCTGTTTTTT
-	TRBV5-1	-	TRBJ1-3	CASSVGRESTIYF	TGCGCCAGCAGCGTGGGACGGGAAAGCACCATATATTTT
TRBD2	TRBV5-1	-	TRBJ2-3	CASSFRLAGTDTQYF	TGCGCCAGCAGCTTCCGACTAGCGGGCACGGATACGCAGTATTTT
-	TRBV13	once	TRBJ2-4	CASSFPGPKVIQYF	TGTGCCAGCAGCTTCCCAGGGCCCAAGGTCATTCAGTACTTC
-	TRBV7-9	-	TRBJ2-7	CSSSSTYSPGYEQYF	TGTTCCAGCAGCTCGACGTATAGCCCGGGGTACGAGCAGTACTTC
-	TRBV7-6	-	TRBJ1-4	CASSLQPRVDEKLFF	TGTGCCAGCAGCTTACAACCCAGGGTAGATGAAAAACTGTTTTTT
TRBD2	TRBV27	-	TRBJ2-7	CASSPALAGAFEQYF	TGTGCCAGCAGTCCCGCCCTAGCGGGAGCCTTCGAGCAGTACTTC
-	TRBV2	-	TRBJ1-2	CASSSLLRVDGYTF	TGTGCCAGCAGTTCCTTACTTCGGGTCGATGGCTACACCTTC
-	TRBV20-1	-	TRBJ1-4	CSARLGEKLFF	TGCAGTGCTAGGCTCGGTGAAAAACTGTTTTTT
-	TRBV5-6	-	TRBJ2-1	CASSLAGQFNEQFF	TGTGCCAGCAGCTTGGCCGGACAGTTCAATGAGCAGTTCTTC
-	TRBV10-3	-	TRBJ1-1	CAIRDSTSEAFF	TGTGCCATCAGGGACAGCACCTCTGAAGCTTTCTTT
-	TRBV7-9	-	TRBJ1-5	CASSLVSPSGNQPQHF	TGTGCCAGCAGCTTAGTATCCCCATCGGGCAATCAGCCCCAGCATTTT
TRBD2	TRBV7-3	few	TRBJ2-5	CASSPTGTSDQETQYF	TGTGCCAGCAGTCCAACCGGGACTAGCGATCAAGAGACCCAGTACTTC
-	TRBV15	few	TRBJ1-4	CATSRDPGNEKLFF	TGTGCCACCAGCAGAGATCCAGGAAATGAAAAACTGTTTTTT
TRBD1	TRBV27	-	TRBJ1-5	CASSPGQGSSQHF	TGTGCCAGCAGTCCCGGACAGGGATCTTCCCAGCATTTT
TRBD1	TRBV7-9	-	TRBJ1-1	CASSFGQAALSNTEAFF	TGTGCCAGCAGCTTCGGACAGGCCGCCCTTTCGAACACTGAAGCTTTCTTT
-	TRBV2	-	TRBJ2-7	CASSDEGRAYEQYF	TGTGCCAGCAGTGACGAGGGTCGGGCCTACGAGCAGTACTTC
-	TRBV7-9	few	TRBJ1-1	CASSLQAENTEAFF	TGTGCCAGCAGCTTACAGGCAGAGAACACTGAAGCTTTCTTT
TRBD2	TRBV11-2	-	TRBJ2-7	CASSLDHLAGGPYEQYF	TGTGCCAGCAGCTTAGACCATTTAGCGGGAGGGCCGTACGAGCAGTACTTC
-	TRBV7-2	-	TRBJ1-1	CASSFQGGNTEAFF	TGTGCCAGCAGCTTCCAGGGTGGCAACACTGAAGCTTTCTTT
-	TRBV27	-	TRBJ1-1	CASSTPTGANTEAFF	TGTGCCAGCAGTACTCCTACAGGTGCGAACACTGAAGCTTTCTTT
-	TRBV10-1	-	TRBJ2-3	CASSESLQGTDTQYF	TGCGCCAGCAGTGAGTCCTTACAGGGCACAGATACGCAGTATTTT
-	TRBV27	-	TRBJ2-7	CASSPRRLNYEQYF	TGTGCCAGCAGTCCCCGGCGGCTGAACTACGAGCAGTACTTC
-	TRBV4-1	few	TRBJ2-7	CASSLAEDGSYEQYF	TGCGCCAGCAGTCTCGCGGAGGACGGCTCCTACGAGCAGTACTTC
-	TRBV7-6	-	TRBJ2-1	CASSVGGGPYNEQFF	TGTGCCAGCAGCGTGGGCGGGGGCCCCTACAATGAGCAGTTCTTC